The rows below give T cell receptor beta chains drawn from one sample of a study of blood T cell repertoires in COVID-19. The data were produced by immunoSEQ multiplex PCR, yet TCRdb's version contains in-frame clones alone and is incomplete. The table shows under 95,000 clones, with about 80% occurring only once. Sequencing used peripheral blood. The receptors were gathered from a man aged 45-65 years with active or convalescent COVID-19. Each CDR3 is given without its conserved first and last residue. Each record gives: clone size, V gene, CDR3 protein. A clone size is listed for some rows: how often the clone was seen (once, few, many), or a class if it is expanded.

abundance: NA
v_gene: TRBV5-8
CDR3aa: ASSLGDRGTDTQY

abundance: NA
v_gene: TRBV9
CDR3aa: ASSPLQRSTEAF

abundance: NA
v_gene: TRBV4-3
CDR3aa: ASSQGGSRDTQY

abundance: NA
v_gene: TRBV21-1
CDR3aa: ASSVRDRATTSYEQY

abundance: NA
v_gene: TRBV5-1
CDR3aa: ASSPGGGLTYEQY

abundance: NA
v_gene: TRBV29-1
CDR3aa: SANRGDEKLF

abundance: NA
v_gene: TRBV12-3/TRBV12-4
CDR3aa: ASSPGLWDTQY

abundance: NA
v_gene: TRBV6-5
CDR3aa: ASNLQGAGNQPQH

abundance: NA
v_gene: TRBV2
CDR3aa: ASSEPTETGELF

abundance: once
v_gene: TRBV7-2
CDR3aa: ASSLNKFTEAF

abundance: few
v_gene: TRBV7-8
CDR3aa: ASSLDREWGKGKLF

abundance: NA
v_gene: TRBV10-3
CDR3aa: AISESPTGRGVNEQY

abundance: NA
v_gene: TRBV18
CDR3aa: ASSLGQGETEAF

abundance: NA
v_gene: TRBV2
CDR3aa: ASSYTEPNQPQH

abundance: NA
v_gene: TRBV7-8
CDR3aa: ASSSGTGITGELF

abundance: NA
v_gene: TRBV19
CDR3aa: ASSFPTGETEAF

abundance: NA
v_gene: TRBV25-1
CDR3aa: ASSWAFGYT

abundance: few
v_gene: TRBV5-1
CDR3aa: ASSLGASGTLNTGELF

abundance: NA
v_gene: TRBV5-4
CDR3aa: ASSGSLRGRETQY

abundance: once
v_gene: TRBV11-2
CDR3aa: ASSIGTGEETQY

abundance: NA
v_gene: TRBV9
CDR3aa: ASSQGSSGNTIY

abundance: NA
v_gene: TRBV6-5
CDR3aa: ASSSSLQGHQPQH

abundance: few
v_gene: TRBV7-8
CDR3aa: ASSLRREGEAF

abundance: NA
v_gene: TRBV4-1
CDR3aa: ASSQATSGNYNEQF

abundance: once
v_gene: TRBV18
CDR3aa: ASSPPGQGLSYEQY

abundance: NA
v_gene: TRBV10-3
CDR3aa: AISEMSGGGRKNIQY

abundance: NA
v_gene: TRBV18
CDR3aa: ASSPLMHRNTGELF

abundance: NA
v_gene: TRBV7-3
CDR3aa: ASSPGGWADTQY

abundance: NA
v_gene: TRBV7-3
CDR3aa: ASSRRPGLDGTQY

abundance: NA
v_gene: TRBV3-1/TRBV3-2
CDR3aa: ASSPSQLAGSQDTQY

abundance: few
v_gene: TRBV28
CDR3aa: ASRVAGWYEQY

abundance: NA
v_gene: TRBV30
CDR3aa: AWSVLGQYTGELF

abundance: NA
v_gene: TRBV6-2/TRBV6-3
CDR3aa: ASSYSAGQAYEQY

abundance: NA
v_gene: TRBV5-4
CDR3aa: ASSLVVRDTGELF

abundance: NA
v_gene: TRBV5-1
CDR3aa: ASSLEPGREISDTQY

abundance: once
v_gene: TRBV9
CDR3aa: ASSSGQLSYEQY

abundance: NA
v_gene: TRBV2
CDR3aa: ASSDRVVQPQH

abundance: NA
v_gene: TRBV5-6
CDR3aa: ASSLGGGSPLH

abundance: NA
v_gene: TRBV29-1
CDR3aa: SVESRGTEAF

abundance: NA
v_gene: TRBV7-9
CDR3aa: ASSLRQGADTGELF

abundance: NA
v_gene: TRBV13
CDR3aa: ASSSDSTIPYGYT

abundance: NA
v_gene: TRBV6-5
CDR3aa: ASSNSGGAGY

abundance: many
v_gene: TRBV7-9
CDR3aa: ASSWEDQPQH

abundance: many
v_gene: TRBV5-1
CDR3aa: ASSFTGQTSYGYT

abundance: NA
v_gene: TRBV6-5
CDR3aa: ASRTGGDEQF

abundance: NA
v_gene: TRBV7-2
CDR3aa: ASSSTGRYEQY

abundance: few
v_gene: TRBV6-1
CDR3aa: ASSEWTGGSYEQY

abundance: once
v_gene: TRBV7-8
CDR3aa: ASSGPQDSPLH

abundance: NA
v_gene: TRBV7-2
CDR3aa: ASSQRQGARSGANVLT

abundance: NA
v_gene: TRBV6-5
CDR3aa: ASNNGGRGNYGYT

abundance: NA
v_gene: TRBV5-1
CDR3aa: ASSPTGGNTEAF

abundance: NA
v_gene: TRBV11-2
CDR3aa: ASSFSLAGSTDTQY

abundance: NA
v_gene: TRBV29-1
CDR3aa: SVESARGEGTDTQY

abundance: NA
v_gene: TRBV11-2
CDR3aa: ASSVDRGGYGYT

abundance: NA
v_gene: TRBV7-9
CDR3aa: ASSLLADRGLETQY

abundance: NA
v_gene: TRBV28
CDR3aa: ASSSTGTGDHEQY

abundance: few
v_gene: TRBV19
CDR3aa: ASSIGGSREKLF

abundance: NA
v_gene: TRBV5-4
CDR3aa: ASSQARGASTDTQY

abundance: NA
v_gene: TRBV7-3
CDR3aa: ASSAAGAGTQY